This T cell receptor (beta chain) was recovered during a study of shared clonotypes between healthy human individuals. Naive CD8 cells, CD45RO-negative and positively selected for CCR7, excluded terminally differentiated effector memory CD45RA+ cells. Healthy adults negative for HIV, lacking recent acute infections or vaccinations, served as donors. The table came from immunoSEQ multiplex PCR; TCRdb's copy has only in-frame clones and leaves some out. The sample has 800,000 or so clones; just over 95% are singletons. To note about this clone: Antigen specificity is unknown.

Whole-study results and caveats: It was expected that sequencing depth would affect clonotype sharing among donors. Researchers sampled blood only, noting tissue repertoires likely differ.

The CDR3 consists of 14 residues. Germline CDR1 is PRHDT and CDR2 is FYEKMQ (reference sequence). Trimming cost V 0 bases and J 7 bases; bases outside gene matches: 2. This rearrangement joins TRBV13 to TRBJ1-2; 10 nucleotides align to TRBD1. The specimen was naive CD8+ T cells sorted from blood. This sequence originates from a man aged 25 to 40 in good health. CDR3 nucleotide sequence: TGTGCCAGCAGCTTAGGGACAGGGGGCATTGGCTACACCTTC. Amino acids: CASSLGTGGIGYTF.